This TCR beta chain was documented in a study of beta chain features in type 1 diabetes. At the level of the study: Cell yields, gender and age were comparable in patients and healthy donors.

Whole-study results and caveats: Lower insertion and higher deletion counts appeared at VDJ junctions in type 1 diabetes patients. Moderate but significant shortening of TCRB CDR3s was recorded in all four CD4+ subsets from Type 1 diabetes patients. For cells with high TCR expression, cDNA sequencing could yield over-representation.

Germline assignment: CDR1 ENHRY and CDR2 SYGVKD. V was trimmed by 4 bases and J by 2 bases, leaving 8 bases between them. The CDR3 has 13 amino acids. For this clone: Its cognate antigen is unknown.

Expressed TCRB transcripts were sequenced because the entire RNA isolate underwent reverse transcription. The data were produced by immunoSEQ multiplex PCR, yet TCRdb's version contains in-frame clones alone and is incomplete. The repertoire holds 640,000 or so clones, with roughly 13% as singletons. Purity (above 98%) was reached by all sorted populations. The chain recombines TRBV10-3 with TRBJ1-2; possibly TRBD1 for D (6 bases). The TCR sequence derives from a man aged 18 to 29 with type 1 diabetes. The sequenced sample was naive CD4+ T cells from blood. The CDR3 nucleotides are TGTGCCATCAGTGGACAGGCCAACTATGGCTACACCTTC. This translates into CAISGQANYGYTF.